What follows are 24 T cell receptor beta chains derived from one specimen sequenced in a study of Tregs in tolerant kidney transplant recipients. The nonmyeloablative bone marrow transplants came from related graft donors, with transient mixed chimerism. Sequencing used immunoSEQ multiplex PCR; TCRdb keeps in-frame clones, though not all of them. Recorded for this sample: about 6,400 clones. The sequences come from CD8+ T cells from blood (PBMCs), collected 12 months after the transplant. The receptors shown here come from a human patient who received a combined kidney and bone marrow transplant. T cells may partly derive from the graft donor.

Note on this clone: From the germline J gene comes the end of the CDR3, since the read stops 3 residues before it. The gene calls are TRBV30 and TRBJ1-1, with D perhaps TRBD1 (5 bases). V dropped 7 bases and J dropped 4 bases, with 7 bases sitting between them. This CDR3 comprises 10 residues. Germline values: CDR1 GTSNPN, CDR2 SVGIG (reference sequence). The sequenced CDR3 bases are TGTGCCTCAGGGCGCACTGAA. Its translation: CASGRTE. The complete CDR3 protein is CASGRTEAFF.

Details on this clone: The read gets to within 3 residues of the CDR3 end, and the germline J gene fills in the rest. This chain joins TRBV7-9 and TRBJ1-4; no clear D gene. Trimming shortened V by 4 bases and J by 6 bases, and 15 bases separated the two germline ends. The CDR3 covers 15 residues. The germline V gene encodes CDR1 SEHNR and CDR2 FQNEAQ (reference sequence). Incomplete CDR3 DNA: TGTGCCAGCAGCTCCGGAAGCGGCGGAGATGAAAAA. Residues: CASSSGSGGDEK. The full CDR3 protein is CASSSGSGGDEKLFF.

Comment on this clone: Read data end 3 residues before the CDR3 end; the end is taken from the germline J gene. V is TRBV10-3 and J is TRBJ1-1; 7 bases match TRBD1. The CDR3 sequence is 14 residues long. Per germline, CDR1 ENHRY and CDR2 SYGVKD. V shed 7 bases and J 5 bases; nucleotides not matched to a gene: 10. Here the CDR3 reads CAINYRGLLTEAFF. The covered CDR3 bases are TGTGCCATCAACTACAGGGGTTTGTTGACTGAA.

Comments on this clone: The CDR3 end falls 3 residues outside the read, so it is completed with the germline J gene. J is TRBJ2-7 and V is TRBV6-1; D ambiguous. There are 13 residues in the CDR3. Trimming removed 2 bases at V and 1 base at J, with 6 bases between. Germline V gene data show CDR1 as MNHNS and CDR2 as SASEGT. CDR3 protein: CASSERQSYEQYF. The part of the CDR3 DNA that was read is TGTGCCAGCAGTGAAAGGCAGTCCTACGAG.

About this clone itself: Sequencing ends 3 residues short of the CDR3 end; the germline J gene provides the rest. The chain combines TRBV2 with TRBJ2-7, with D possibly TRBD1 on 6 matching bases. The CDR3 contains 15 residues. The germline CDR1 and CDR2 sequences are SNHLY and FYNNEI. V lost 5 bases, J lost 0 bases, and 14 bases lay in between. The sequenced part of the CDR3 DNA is TGTGCCAGCAGTAAGGGACACCCACTCTCCTACGAG. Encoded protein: CASSKGHPLSYE. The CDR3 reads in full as CASSKGHPLSYEQYF. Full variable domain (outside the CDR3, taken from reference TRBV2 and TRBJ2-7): EPEVTQTPSHQVTQMGQEVILRCVPISNHLYFYWYRQILGQKVEFLVSFYNNEISEKSEIFDDQFSVERPDGSNFTLKIRSTKLEDSAMYFCASSKGHPLSYEQYFGPGTRLTVT.

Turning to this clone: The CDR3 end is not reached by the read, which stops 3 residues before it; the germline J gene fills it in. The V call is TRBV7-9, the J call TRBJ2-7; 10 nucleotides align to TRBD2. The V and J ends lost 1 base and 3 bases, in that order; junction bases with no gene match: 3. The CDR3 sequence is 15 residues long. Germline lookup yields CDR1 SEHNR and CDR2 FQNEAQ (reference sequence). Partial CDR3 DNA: TGTGCCAGCAGCTTAGTACCTAGCGGGAGCTACGAG. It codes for CASSLVPSGSYE. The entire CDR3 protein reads CASSLVPSGSYEQYF.

The sequenced part of the CDR3 DNA is TGTGCCATCAGTGAGTCTTCGGCTAATGAAAAA. This translates into CAISESSANEK. The full CDR3 is CAISESSANEKLFF. J is TRBJ1-4 and V is TRBV10-3; D ambiguous. The sequence runs out 3 residues before the end of the CDR3; the remainder is reconstructed from the germline J gene. V lost 0 bases, J lost 3 bases, and 5 bases lay in between. The CDR3 totals 14 residues. Per the germline V gene, CDR1 is ENHRY and CDR2 is SYGVKD.

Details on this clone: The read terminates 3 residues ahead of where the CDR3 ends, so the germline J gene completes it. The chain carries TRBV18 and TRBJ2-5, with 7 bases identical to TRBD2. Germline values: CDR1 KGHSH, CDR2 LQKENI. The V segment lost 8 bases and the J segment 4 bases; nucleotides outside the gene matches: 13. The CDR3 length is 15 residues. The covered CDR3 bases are TGTGCCAGCCGGGCGACGGGGGAGGGGTCAGAGACC. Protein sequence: CASRATGEGSET. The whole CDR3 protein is CASRATGEGSETQYF.

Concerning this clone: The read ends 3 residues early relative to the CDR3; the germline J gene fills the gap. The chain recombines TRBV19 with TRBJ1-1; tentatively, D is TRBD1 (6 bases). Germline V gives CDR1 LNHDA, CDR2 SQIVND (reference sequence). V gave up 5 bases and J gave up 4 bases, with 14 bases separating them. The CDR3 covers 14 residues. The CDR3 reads CASSQQGGGTEAFF. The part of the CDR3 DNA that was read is TGTGCCAGTAGTCAACAGGGTGGTGGCACTGAA.

The CDR3: CSASNRAYNEQFF. CDR3 DNA (partial): TGCAGTGCTAGTAACAGGGCTTACAATGAG. The V and J genes are TRBV20-1 and TRBJ2-1; tentatively, D is TRBD1 (6 bases). Read coverage stops 3 residues before the CDR3 terminus; the germline J gene supplies the remainder. Germline-derived CDR1 and CDR2 are DFQATT and SNEGSKA (reference sequence). The CDR3 is 13 residues long. The V gene lost 3 bases and the J gene lost 4 bases, with 10 bases spanning the gap.

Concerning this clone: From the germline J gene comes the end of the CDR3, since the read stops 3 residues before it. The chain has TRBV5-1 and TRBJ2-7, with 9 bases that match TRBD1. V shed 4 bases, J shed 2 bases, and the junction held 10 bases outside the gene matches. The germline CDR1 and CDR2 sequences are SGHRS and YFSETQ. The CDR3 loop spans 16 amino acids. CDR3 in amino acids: CASSEDRGYPPYEQYF. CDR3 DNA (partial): TGCGCCAGCAGCGAGGACAGGGGTTACCCTCCCTACGAG.

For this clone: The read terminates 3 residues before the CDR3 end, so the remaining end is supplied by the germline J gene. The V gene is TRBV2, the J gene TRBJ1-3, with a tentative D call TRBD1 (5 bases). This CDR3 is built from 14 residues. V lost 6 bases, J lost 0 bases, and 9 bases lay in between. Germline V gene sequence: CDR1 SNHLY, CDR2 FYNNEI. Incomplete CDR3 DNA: TGTGCCAGCAGCTCAGGGCTCTCTGGAAACACC. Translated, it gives CASSSGLSGNT. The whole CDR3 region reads CASSSGLSGNTIYF.

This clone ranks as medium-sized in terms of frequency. CDR3 DNA (partial): TGCAGCGTGTACAGGGCTGACACTGAA. It codes for CSVYRADTE. The whole CDR3 reads CSVYRADTEAFF. The chain recombines TRBV29-1 with TRBJ1-1, with D perhaps TRBD1 (6 bases). The read stops 3 residues short of the end of the CDR3; the missing end is completed from the germline J gene. The CDR3 has 12 amino acids. CDR1 is SQVTM, CDR2 ANQGSEA, per germline. V was clipped by 6 bases and J by 3 bases, with 11 bases between them.

The CDR3 loop reads CRVTGTGGPRVLSETQYF. CDR3 bases read: TGCAGAGTTACCGGGACAGGGGGCCCCCGGGTCTTGTCGGAGACC. J is TRBJ2-5 and V is TRBV20-1; 12 bases agree with TRBD1. The read stops 3 residues short of the end of the CDR3; the missing end is completed from the germline J gene. Germline values: CDR1 DFQATT, CDR2 SNEGSKA (reference sequence). The CDR3 contains 18 residues.

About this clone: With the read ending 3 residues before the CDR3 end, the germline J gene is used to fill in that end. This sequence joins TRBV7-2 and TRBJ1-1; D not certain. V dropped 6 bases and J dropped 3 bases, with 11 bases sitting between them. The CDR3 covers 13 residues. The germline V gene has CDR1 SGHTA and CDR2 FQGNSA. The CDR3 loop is CASSLAGYTEAFF. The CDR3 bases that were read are TGTGCCAGCAGTCTCGCAGGATACACTGAA.

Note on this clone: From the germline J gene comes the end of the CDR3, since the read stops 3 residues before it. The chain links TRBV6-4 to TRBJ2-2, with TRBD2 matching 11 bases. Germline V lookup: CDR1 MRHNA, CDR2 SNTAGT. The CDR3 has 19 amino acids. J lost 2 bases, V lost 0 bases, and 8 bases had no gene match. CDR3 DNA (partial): TGTGCCAGCAGTGACTCCTCCGCTACTAGCGGGAGTAACACCGGGGAG. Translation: CASSDSSATSGSNTGE. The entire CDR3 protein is CASSDSSATSGSNTGELFF.

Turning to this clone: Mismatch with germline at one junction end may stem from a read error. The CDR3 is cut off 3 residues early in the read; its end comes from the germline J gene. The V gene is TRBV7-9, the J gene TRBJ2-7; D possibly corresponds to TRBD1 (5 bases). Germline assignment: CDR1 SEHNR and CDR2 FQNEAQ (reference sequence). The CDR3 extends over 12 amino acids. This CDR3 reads CAGRQGTYEQYF. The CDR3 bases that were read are TGTGCCGGCAGGCAGGGAACCTACGAG.

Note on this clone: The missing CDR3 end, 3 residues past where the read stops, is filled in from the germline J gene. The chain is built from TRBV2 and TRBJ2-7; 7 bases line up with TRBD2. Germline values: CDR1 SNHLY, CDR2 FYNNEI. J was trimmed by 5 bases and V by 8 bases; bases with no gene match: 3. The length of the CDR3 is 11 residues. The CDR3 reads CASSSGNEQYF. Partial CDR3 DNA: TGTGCCAGCTCTAGCGGTAACGAG.

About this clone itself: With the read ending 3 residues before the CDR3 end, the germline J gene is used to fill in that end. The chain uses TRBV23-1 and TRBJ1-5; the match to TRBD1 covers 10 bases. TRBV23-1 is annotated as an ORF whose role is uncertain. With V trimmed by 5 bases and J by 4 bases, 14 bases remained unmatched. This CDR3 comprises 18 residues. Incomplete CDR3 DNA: TGCGCCAGCAGTGAGACTCGGGGGACAGGGGCTATGAATCAGCCC. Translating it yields CASSETRGTGAMNQP. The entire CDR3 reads CASSETRGTGAMNQPQHF.

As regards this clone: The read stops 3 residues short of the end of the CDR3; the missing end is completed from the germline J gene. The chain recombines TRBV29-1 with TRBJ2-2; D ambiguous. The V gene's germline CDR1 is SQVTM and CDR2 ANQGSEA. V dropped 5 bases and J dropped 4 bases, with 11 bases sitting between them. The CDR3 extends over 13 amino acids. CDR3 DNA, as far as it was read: TGCAGCGTTCCTGGTCCGGGCACCGGGGAG. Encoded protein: CSVPGPGTGE. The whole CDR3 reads CSVPGPGTGELFF.

The CDR3 protein is CASSLGQGFRQPQHF. The covered CDR3 bases are TGTGCCAGCAGTCTGGGACAGGGCTTTCGACAGCCC. The chain has TRBV28 and TRBJ1-5; TRBD1 matches at 9 bases. The CDR3 extends 3 residues past the end of the read, so its final part is completed from the germline J gene. The germline gives CDR1 MDHEN, CDR2 SYDVKM. The CDR3 runs to 15 residues. Unmatched junction bases numbered 9, after V lost 5 bases and J lost 7 bases.

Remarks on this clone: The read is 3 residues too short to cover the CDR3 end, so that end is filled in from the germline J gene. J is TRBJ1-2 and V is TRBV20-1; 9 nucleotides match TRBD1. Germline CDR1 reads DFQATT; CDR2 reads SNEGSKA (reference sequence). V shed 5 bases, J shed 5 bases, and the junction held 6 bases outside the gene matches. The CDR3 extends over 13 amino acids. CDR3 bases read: TGCAGTGCTTCCGGACAGGGGCCTTATGGC. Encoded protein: CSASGQGPYG. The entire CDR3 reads CSASGQGPYGYTF.

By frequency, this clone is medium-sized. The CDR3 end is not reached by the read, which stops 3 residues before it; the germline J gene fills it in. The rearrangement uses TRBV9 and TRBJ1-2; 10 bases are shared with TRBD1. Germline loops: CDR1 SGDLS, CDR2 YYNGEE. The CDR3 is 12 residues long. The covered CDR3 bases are TGTGCCAGCACCGGGACAGGGGTGGGC. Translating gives CASTGTGVG. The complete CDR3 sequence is CASTGTGVGYTF. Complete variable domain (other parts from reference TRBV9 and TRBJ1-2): DSGVTQTPKHLITATGQRVTLRCSPRSGDLSVYWYQQSLDQGLQFLIQYYNGEERAKGNILERFSAQQFPDLHSELNLSSLELGDSALYFCASTGTGVGYTFGSGTRLTVV.

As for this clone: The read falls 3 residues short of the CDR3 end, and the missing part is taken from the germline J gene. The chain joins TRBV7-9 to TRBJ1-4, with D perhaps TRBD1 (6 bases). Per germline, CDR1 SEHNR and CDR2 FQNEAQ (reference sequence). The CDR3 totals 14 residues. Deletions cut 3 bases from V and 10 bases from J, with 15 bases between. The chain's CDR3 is CASSLDQQGIKLFF. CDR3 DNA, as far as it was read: TGTGCCAGCAGCTTGGATCAACAGGGAATAAAA.